The 13 T cell receptor beta chains listed next were all sequenced from one sample in a study of cytotoxic CD8 clonotypes in ibrutinib-treated CLL. The repertoire was sequenced with immunoSEQ multiplex PCR; TCRdb's copy has only in-frame clones and lacks some. The repertoire consists of over 70,000 clones, with around 79% occurring once and the leading ten covering approximately 5%. Here the sequenced sample was PBMCs, taken after 12 months of ibrutinib treatment. These receptors were obtained from a human donor with chronic lymphocytic leukemia.

Only a few counts were recorded for this clone. This rearrangement joins TRBV5-1 to TRBJ1-2, with D uncertain. In germline, CDR1 is SGHRS, CDR2 YFSETQ. This CDR3 comprises 13 residues. V shed 5 bases and J shed 5 bases, with 13 bases lying between them. DNA of the CDR3: TGCGCCAGCAGTGATGATGGTTCTTATGGCTACACCTTC. Translation gives CASSDDGSYGYTF.

V is TRBV7-2 and J is TRBJ2-7; the D call may be TRBD1 or TRBD2 (5 bases each). V lost 0 bases and J lost 9, with 12 bases in between. This CDR3 has 13 residues. The germline gives CDR1 SGHTA, CDR2 FQGNSA. CDR3 coding DNA: TGTGCCAGCAGCTTAGCGCGGCAGAGGGGGCAGTACTTC. Its protein is CASSLARQRGQYF.

This CDR3 is CASREPPGIYEQYF. CDR3 sequence (DNA): TGTGCCAGCAGGGAACCACCAGGGATTTACGAGCAGTACTTC. This chain uses TRBV2 with TRBJ2-7, with D possibly matching TRBD1 (5 bases). Germline assignment: CDR1 SNHLY and CDR2 FYNNEI. The CDR3 consists of 14 residues. V was cut by 6 bases and J by 4 bases, with 16 bases left in between.

The chain joins TRBV6-1 to TRBJ2-7; D is possibly TRBD1 (6 bases). V was cut by 7 bases and J by 4 bases, with 20 bases left in between. This CDR3 has 15 residues. CDR1 is MNHNS, CDR2 SASEGT, per germline. Here the CDR3 reads CASTPGVLLGYEQYF. In DNA, the CDR3 is TGTGCCAGCACCCCAGGGGTTCTTCTGGGTTACGAGCAGTACTTC.

This chain links TRBV9 with TRBJ2-7, with TRBD1 identical over 10 bases. Germline V gene data show CDR1 as SGDLS and CDR2 as YYNGEE. The CDR3 is 16 amino acids. V lost 2 bases, J lost 1 base, and 6 bases stayed unmatched. CDR3 nucleotide sequence: TGTGCCAGCAGCGTGGGATGGACAGGGGGGTCCTACGAGCAGTACTTC. It codes for CASSVGWTGGSYEQYF.

The V and J genes are TRBV6-1 and TRBJ2-5; the match to TRBD2 covers 9 bases. CDR3 length equals 14 residues. V trimming: 6 bases; J trimming: 4 bases; junction bases outside the gene matches: 6. Germline-derived CDR1 and CDR2 are MNHNS and SASEGT. Here the CDR3 reads CASRTAGGIETQYF. As DNA, the CDR3 is TGTGCCAGCAGGACAGCGGGAGGAATAGAGACCCAGTACTTC.

This clone appeared a few times. The gene calls are TRBV10-3 and TRBJ2-7, with 11 bases matching TRBD1. V dropped 11 bases and J dropped 6; count of bases not matched to a gene: 12. Germline CDR1 reads ENHRY; CDR2 reads SYGVKD. This CDR3 is built from 14 residues. DNA for the CDR3: TGTGCCTCCCGGTGGGGACAGGGGGATCGCGAGCAGTACTTC. Its protein product is CASRWGQGDREQYF.

The chain joins TRBV5-8 to TRBJ1-5; D might be TRBD1 (5 bases). The CDR3 is 14 residues long. The ends were cut back, 4 bases at V and 7 bases at J, with 15 bases in the middle. Germline V lookup: CDR1 SGHTS, CDR2 YDEGEE. The CDR3 DNA follows: TGTGCCAGCAGCCGAACCAATTGGGGGCAGCCCCAGCATTTT. This gives the protein CASSRTNWGQPQHF.

In this sample, this clone turned up once. V is TRBV5-1 and J is TRBJ2-2; possible D gene TRBD2, 5 bases. The CDR3 extends over 13 amino acids. The V gene's germline CDR1 is SGHRS and CDR2 YFSETQ. V lost 4 bases to trimming and J lost 4 bases, with 8 bases between them. This CDR3 is CASSRAGTGELFF. The CDR3 coding sequence is TGCGCCAGCAGCAGGGCGGGCACCGGGGAGCTGTTTTTT.

To note about this clone: The identical CDR3 is also encoded by other nucleotide sequences in the sample. The rearrangement joins TRBV5-4 to TRBJ2-2, with 7 bases matching TRBD2. V gave up 4 bases and J gave up 4 bases; unmatched junction bases: 7. Germline V gene lookup returns CDR1 SGHNT and CDR2 YYREEE (reference sequence). The CDR3 contains 15 residues. This CDR3 reads CASSPGWGGTGELFF. CDR3 DNA sequence: TGTGCCAGCAGCCCCGGTTGGGGGGGCACCGGGGAGCTGTTTTTT.

V and J are TRBV5-1 and TRBJ2-7, with D perhaps matching TRBD2 (6 bases). Trimming stripped 0 bases from V and 3 bases from J, with 13 bases between. CDR3 size: 15 residues. The V gene's germline CDR1 is SGHRS and CDR2 YFSETQ. The CDR3: CASSLGVAVNYEQYF. The CDR3 DNA follows: TGCGCCAGCAGCTTGGGGGTAGCGGTTAACTACGAGCAGTACTTC.

The chain is built from TRBV4-1 and TRBJ1-1; 7 positions agree with TRBD1. Germline lookup yields CDR1 MGHRA and CDR2 YSYEKL. The CDR3 contains 17 residues. After removal of 4 bases from V and 3 bases from J, the junction contained 14 bases not matched to a gene. The chain's CDR3 is CASSRRGDRGSDTEAFF. CDR3 nucleotide sequence: TGCGCCAGCAGCCGACGAGGGGACAGAGGGTCCGACACTGAAGCTTTCTTT.

This clone was detected only a few times. The J gene is TRBJ1-6, the V gene TRBV7-3, with D tentatively TRBD1 (6 bases). Germline values: CDR1 SGHTA, CDR2 FQGTGA. The ends were cut back, 5 bases at V and 5 bases at J, with 13 bases in the middle. This CDR3 is built from 15 residues. CDR3 sequence (DNA): TGTGCCAGCAGCCCGGGACACCCGAATAATTCACCCCTCCACTTT. Its translation: CASSPGHPNNSPLHF.